A single T cell receptor (beta chain) is shown here with its context. This clonotype has a handful of counts. Its antigen has not been determined. Qualities for individual bases were not recorded, and no much larger clone is one base off. This sample is part of a study of T-cell memory formation after mild COVID-19 (dated by TCRdb to the early 2020s). In the study overall: TCR sequence clusters from the two donors were largely donor specific. In a couple of donors, T-cell clones that expanded and contracted after mild COVID-19 were tracked by sequencing TCRalpha and TCRbeta repertoires over time. Two young, previously healthy adult volunteers made up the cohort, one male and one female.

On the study overall, not on this receptor specifically: The detection of some responding clones in pre-infection memory suggests that pre-existing cross-reactive memory T cells joined the SARS-CoV-2 response. Contracting CD4+ clones appeared mostly in the CM and EM memory subsets, whereas CD8+ clones were enriched in EMRA. Balanced CD4/CD8 phenotypes were observed for clones contracting from day 15 to 85, whereas a bias towards CD4+ was observed for a second wave of clones expanding from day 15 to 37. Whether the second-wave clones peaking on day 37 were SARS-CoV-2 specific was not confirmed. The study included only two mild cases, and larger cohorts that include severe cases with pre-infection samples were judged to be necessary.

Ficoll-Paque density gradient centrifugation was the method used to isolate PBMCs. Data came from an Illumina NovaSeq 6000. TCRalpha and TCRbeta cDNA libraries were constructed by 5'RACE with constant-segment primers, with sample barcodes and unique molecular identifiers being introduced. RNA was extracted from every sample with Trizol reagent. Amplification of the libraries took two PCR steps, and the second step added a second sample barcode plus Illumina TruSeq adapters. Sequencing of libraries was performed on an Illumina NovaSeq with 2 x 150 bp paired-end reads. Turning to the authors' computational methods: With migec v1.2.7, reads were demultiplexed and then collapsed into UMI-guided consensus sequences. Using mixcr v2.1.11, UMI consensuses were aligned to TRA and TRB V and J templates and then assembled into clonotypes. A clonotype was counted as expanded or contracted only when both edgeR and NoisET called the clonotype significant, with the noise models trained on biological replicates. For edgeR calls, a false discovery rate-adjusted p below 0.01 and a log2 fold-change threshold of 1 were applied. As an exploratory analysis of dynamics, PCA with hierarchical clustering was applied to max-normalized trajectories of the 1000 most abundant clonotypes. Separately sequenced CD4+ and CD8+ repertoires were used to assign a CD4 or CD8 phenotype to each responding clone. TCRdb took the public reads, trimmed them with fastp at Q25, ran MiXCR for clone calling and kept in-frame beta chains. Under each unique CDR3 protein, matching rows form one entry showing the most common genes and DNA. It is TCRdb's table, rather than the study itself, that gives the V and J calls and clone size. The sample profile shows roughly 120,000 distinct CDR3 sequences; about 24% of them were found once. 40% to 50% of the sample is held by the ten biggest clonotypes.

Sequencing was carried out using PBMCs or a T cell subset sorted from them (not recorded which). The origin of this receptor is a man younger than 35 who had mild COVID-19 (a few samples of this study predate the infection). The sample titles of this study are shuffled in the database, so cell type and time point are left out; the donor was told from shared clones.

The CDR3 loop reads CASSWYRNFEV. The base sequence is TGTGCCAGCAGCTGGTACAGGAACTTCGAAGTC. The V and J segments used are TRBV7-6 and TRBJ2-7, with TRBD1 tentatively as D gene (5 bases match). Reading the germline V gene gives CDR1 SGHVS and CDR2 FNYEAQ. The CDR3 runs 11 residues from the cysteine to the valine. The CDR3 DNA has 33 bases and is translated from base 1.